Described below is a single T cell receptor beta chain sequence and its context. The target antigen is unknown. These data are taken from a study of post-analysis software for immune sequencing data. Study information: The study covered relapsing-remitting, secondary progressive and progressive-relapsing courses of multiple sclerosis. Study-wide results and limits: A significant reduction in normalized Chao1 diversity was observed in multiple sclerosis patients versus controls.

The TCR beta cDNA libraries contained unique molecular identifiers. T cells, roughly 0.85 to 10 million of them, yielded roughly 470,000 cDNA molecules. TCRdb re-called the PCR reads with MiXCR, one entry per CDR3 protein. Of about 540,000 distinct CDR3 sequences in the sample, 34% are singletons; the top ten hold around 6%. The TCR sequence derives from a girl between 2 and 17 years old with multiple sclerosis. Sequenced material: blood.

The CDR3 DNA is TGTGCCAGCAGCCCCTCCGGGCTAAAGGGCTACACCTTC. Amino acid sequence: CASSPSGLKGYTF. The gene calls are TRBV3-1 and TRBJ1-2; the D is unclear. Germline V gives CDR1 LGHDT, CDR2 YNNKEL (reference sequence). The CDR3 totals 13 residues. Trimming took 4 bases from V and 8 from J, leaving 14 bases between them.